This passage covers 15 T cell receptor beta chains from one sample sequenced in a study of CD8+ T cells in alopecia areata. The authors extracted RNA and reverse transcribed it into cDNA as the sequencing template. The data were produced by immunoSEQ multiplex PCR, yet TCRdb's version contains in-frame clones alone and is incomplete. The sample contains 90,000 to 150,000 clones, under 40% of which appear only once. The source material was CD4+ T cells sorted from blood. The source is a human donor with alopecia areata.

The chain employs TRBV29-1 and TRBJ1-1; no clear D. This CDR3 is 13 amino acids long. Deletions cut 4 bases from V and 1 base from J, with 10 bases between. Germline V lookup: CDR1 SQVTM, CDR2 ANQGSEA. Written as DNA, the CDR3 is TGCAGCGTTGCCCCCAGGCGGAACACTGAAGCTTTCTTT. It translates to CSVAPRRNTEAFF.

In nucleotides, the CDR3 is TGTGCCAGCCAGCTGAGGAACTATGGCTACACCTTC. Translating gives CASQLRNYGYTF. The V and J genes are TRBV2 and TRBJ1-2; D not resolved. There are 12 residues in the CDR3. Germline values: CDR1 SNHLY, CDR2 FYNNEI. The germline V and J ends were trimmed by 8 bases and 2 bases, with 9 bases remaining between them.

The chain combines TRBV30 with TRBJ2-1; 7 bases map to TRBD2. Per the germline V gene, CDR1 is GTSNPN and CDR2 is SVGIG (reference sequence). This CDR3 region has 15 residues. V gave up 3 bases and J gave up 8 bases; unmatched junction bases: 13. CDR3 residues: CAWRTVLAAHDEQFF. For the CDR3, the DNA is TGTGCCTGGAGGACTGTTCTAGCGGCCCACGATGAGCAGTTCTTC.

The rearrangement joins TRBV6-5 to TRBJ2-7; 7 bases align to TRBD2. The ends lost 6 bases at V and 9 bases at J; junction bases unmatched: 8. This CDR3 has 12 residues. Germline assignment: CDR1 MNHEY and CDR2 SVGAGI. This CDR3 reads CASSLGGGRQYF. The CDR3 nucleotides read TGTGCCAGCAGCCTCGGTGGCGGGAGGCAGTACTTC.

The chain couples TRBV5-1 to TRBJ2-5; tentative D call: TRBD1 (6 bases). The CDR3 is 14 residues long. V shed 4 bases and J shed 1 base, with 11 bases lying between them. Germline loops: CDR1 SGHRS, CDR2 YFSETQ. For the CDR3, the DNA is TGCGCCAGCAGCCCGACAGGACCCCAAGAGACCCAGTACTTC. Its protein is CASSPTGPQETQYF.

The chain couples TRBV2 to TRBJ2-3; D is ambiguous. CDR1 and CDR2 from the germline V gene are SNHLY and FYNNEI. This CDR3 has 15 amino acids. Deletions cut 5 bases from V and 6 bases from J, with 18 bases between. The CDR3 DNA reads TGTGCCAGCAGTTTTTTCCACCCGTCTGCCGATACGCAGTATTTT. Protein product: CASSFFHPSADTQYF.

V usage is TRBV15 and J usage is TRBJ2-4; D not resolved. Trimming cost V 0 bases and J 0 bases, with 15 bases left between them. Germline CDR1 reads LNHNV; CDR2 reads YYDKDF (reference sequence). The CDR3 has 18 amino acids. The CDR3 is CATSRDSVFQLAKNIQYF. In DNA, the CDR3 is TGTGCCACCAGCAGAGATTCGGTATTCCAGCTAGCCAAAAACATTCAGTACTTC.

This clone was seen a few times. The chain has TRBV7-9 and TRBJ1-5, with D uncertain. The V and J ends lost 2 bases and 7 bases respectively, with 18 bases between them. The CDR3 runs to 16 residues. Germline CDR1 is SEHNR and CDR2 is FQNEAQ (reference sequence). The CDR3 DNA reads TGTGCCAGCAGCTTATCTGGTGCACTCAGTGGCCAGCCCCAGCATTTT. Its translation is CASSLSGALSGQPQHF.

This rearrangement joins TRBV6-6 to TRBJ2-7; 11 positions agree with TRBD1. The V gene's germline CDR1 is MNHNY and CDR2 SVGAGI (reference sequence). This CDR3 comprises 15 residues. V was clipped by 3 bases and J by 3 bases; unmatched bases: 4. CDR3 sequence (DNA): TGTGCCAGCAGTTATCCGGACAGGGGGCACTACGAGCAGTACTTC. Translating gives CASSYPDRGHYEQYF.

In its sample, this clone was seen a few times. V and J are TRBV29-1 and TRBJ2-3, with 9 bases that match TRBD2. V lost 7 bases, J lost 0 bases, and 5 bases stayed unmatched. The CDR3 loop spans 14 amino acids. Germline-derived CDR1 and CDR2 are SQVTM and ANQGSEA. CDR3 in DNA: TGCAGCGGTGGACTAGCGACAAGCACAGATACGCAGTATTTT. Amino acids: CSGGLATSTDTQYF.

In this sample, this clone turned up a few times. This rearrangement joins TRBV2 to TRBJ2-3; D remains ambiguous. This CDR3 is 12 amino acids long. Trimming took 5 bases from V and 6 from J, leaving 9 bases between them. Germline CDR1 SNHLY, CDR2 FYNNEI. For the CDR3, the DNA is TGTGCCAGCAGTTACCATGAGGATACGCAGTATTTT. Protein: CASSYHEDTQYF. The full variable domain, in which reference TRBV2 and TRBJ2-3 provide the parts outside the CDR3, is EPEVTQTPSHQVTQMGQEVILRCVPISNHLYFYWYRQILGQKVEFLVSFYNNEISEKSEIFDDQFSVERPDGSNFTLKIRSTKLEDSAMYFCASSYHEDTQYFGPGTRLTVL.

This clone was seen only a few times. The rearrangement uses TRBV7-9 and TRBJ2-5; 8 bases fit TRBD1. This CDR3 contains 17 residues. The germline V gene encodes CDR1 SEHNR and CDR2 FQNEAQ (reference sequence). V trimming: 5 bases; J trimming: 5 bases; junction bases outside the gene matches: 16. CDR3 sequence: CASSRTARGRLLETQYF. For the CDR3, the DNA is TGTGCCAGCAGCCGAACGGCCAGGGGGCGGCTCTTGGAGACCCAGTACTTC.

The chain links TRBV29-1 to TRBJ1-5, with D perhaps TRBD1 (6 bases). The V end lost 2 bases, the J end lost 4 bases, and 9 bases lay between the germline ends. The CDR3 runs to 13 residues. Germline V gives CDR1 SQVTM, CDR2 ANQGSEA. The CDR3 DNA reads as TGCAGCGTTGAAACAGGGATTAATCAGCCCCAGCATTTT. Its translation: CSVETGINQPQHF.

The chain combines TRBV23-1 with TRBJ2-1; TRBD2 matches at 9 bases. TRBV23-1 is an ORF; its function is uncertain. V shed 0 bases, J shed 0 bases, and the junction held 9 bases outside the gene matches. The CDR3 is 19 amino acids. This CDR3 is CASSQSRVAGESSYNEQFF. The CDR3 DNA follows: TGCGCCAGCAGTCAATCTCGAGTAGCGGGGGAAAGCTCCTACAATGAGCAGTTCTTC.

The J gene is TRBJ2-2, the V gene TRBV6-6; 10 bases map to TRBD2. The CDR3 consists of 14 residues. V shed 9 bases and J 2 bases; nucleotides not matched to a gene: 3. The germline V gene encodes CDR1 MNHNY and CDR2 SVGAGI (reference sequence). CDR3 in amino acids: CASRTSGNTGELFF. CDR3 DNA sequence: TGTGCCAGTAGGACTAGCGGAAACACCGGGGAGCTGTTTTTT.